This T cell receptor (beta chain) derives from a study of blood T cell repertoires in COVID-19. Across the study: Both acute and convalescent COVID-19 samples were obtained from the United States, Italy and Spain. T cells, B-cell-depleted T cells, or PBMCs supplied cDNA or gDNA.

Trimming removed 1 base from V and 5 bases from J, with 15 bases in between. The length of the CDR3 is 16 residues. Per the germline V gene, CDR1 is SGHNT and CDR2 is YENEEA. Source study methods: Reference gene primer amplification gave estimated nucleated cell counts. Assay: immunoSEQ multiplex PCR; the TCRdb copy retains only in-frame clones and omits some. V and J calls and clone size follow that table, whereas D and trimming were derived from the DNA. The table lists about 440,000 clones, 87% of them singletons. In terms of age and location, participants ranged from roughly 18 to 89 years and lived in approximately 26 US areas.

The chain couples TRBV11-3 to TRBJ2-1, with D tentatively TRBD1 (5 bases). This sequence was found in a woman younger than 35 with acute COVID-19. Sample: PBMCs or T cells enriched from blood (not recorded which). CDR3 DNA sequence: TGTGCCAGCAGCTTAGTGCCGCAGGGAATCAACAATGAGCAGTTCTTC. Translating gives CASSLVPQGINNEQFF.